This T cell receptor (beta chain) was profiled in a study of CD8+CD57+ T cells in acquired aplastic anemia. Study-wide points: Patients and controls turned out to have 25 to 30 CD8+ CDR3 sequences in common.

The use of genomic DNA as template underpinned the TCR beta VDJ and CDR3 profiling. Each CDR3 protein is one row after TCRdb ran MiXCR on the reads. The sample yields just over 450,000 distinct CDR3 sequences, around 32% seen once. The authors sequenced patients whose flow cytometry had shown CD8+CD57+ cell expansion. In germline, CDR1 is LNHDA, CDR2 SQIVND (reference sequence). The CDR3 is made up of 17 amino acids. Trimming took off 0 bases at V and 0 bases at J, with 12 bases between the two ends. In its sample, this clonotype was seen many times. The antigen is undetermined. V and J are TRBV19 and TRBJ1-5, with a weak D call TRBD1 (6 bases). The TCR sequence derives from a human donor with aplastic anemia. Material: sorted CD4+, CD8+, or CD8+CD57+ T cells (not recorded which) from PBMCs. The chain's CDR3 is CASSIDVWTVSNQPQHF. The CDR3 DNA sequence: TGTGCCAGTAGTATAGATGTTTGGACAGTTAGCAATCAGCCCCAGCATTTT.